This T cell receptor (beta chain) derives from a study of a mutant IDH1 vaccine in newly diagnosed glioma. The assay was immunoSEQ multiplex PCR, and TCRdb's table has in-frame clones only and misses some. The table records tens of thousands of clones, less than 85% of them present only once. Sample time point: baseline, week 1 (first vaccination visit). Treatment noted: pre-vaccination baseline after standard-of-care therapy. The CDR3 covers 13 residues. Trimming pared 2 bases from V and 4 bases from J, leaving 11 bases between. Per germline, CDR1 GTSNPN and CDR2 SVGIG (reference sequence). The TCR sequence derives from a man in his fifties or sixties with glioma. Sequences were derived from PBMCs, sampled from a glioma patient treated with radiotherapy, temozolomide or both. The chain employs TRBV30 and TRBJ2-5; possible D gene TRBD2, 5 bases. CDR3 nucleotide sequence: TGTGCCTGGAGTTTTGGAGGAGGAGAGACCCAGTACTTC. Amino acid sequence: CAWSFGGGETQYF. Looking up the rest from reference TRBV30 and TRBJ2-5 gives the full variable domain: SQTIHQWPATLVQPVGSPLSLECTVEGTSNPNLYWYRQAAGRGLQLLFYSVGIGQISSEVPQNLSASRPQDRQFILSSKKLLLSDSGFYLCAWSFGGGETQYFGPGTRLLVL.